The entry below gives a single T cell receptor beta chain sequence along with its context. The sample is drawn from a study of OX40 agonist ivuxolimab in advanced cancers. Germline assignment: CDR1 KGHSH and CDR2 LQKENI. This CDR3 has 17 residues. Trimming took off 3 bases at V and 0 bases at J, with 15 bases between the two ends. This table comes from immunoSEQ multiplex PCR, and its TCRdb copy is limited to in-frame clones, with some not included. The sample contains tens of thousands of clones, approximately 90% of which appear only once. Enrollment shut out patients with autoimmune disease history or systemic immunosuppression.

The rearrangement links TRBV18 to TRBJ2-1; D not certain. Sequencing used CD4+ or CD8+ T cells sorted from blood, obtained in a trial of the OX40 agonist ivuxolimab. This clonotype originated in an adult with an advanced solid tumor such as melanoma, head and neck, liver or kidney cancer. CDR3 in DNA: TGTGCCAGCTCACCTCTGCCGACTTCGAGCTCCTACAATGAGCAGTTCTTC. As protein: CASSPLPTSSSYNEQFF.